The 31 T cell receptor beta chains below were found in one sample sequenced in a study of T cells in Graves' hyperthyroidism and ophthalmopathy. Amplified regions were TCR beta CDR3 sequences from RNA transcripts. HTBI primers were the set used in a first-round RT-PCR of the TCR CDR3. TCRdb recomputed calls from the multiplex PCR reads with MiXCR, one row per CDR3 protein. There are approximately 350,000 distinct CDR3 sequences in the sample; roughly 15% occur only once, and around 20% lies in the top ten. The sequencing sample was made of blood. All receptors derive from a woman aged 55-69 years with Graves' ophthalmopathy.

This clonotype was recorded many times. This chain joins TRBV6-6 and TRBJ2-7; D call uncertain. Trimming pared 0 bases from V and 2 bases from J, leaving 8 bases between. Germline V CDR1 and CDR2: MNHNY, SVGAGI (reference sequence). The CDR3 is 14 amino acids. The chain's CDR3 is CASSYSGRPYEQYF. CDR3 nucleotide sequence: TGTGCCAGCAGTTACTCAGGCAGACCCTACGAGCAGTACTTC.

There are many counts of this clonotype. V and J are TRBV30 and TRBJ2-2, with 8 bases lining up with TRBD2. Per germline, CDR1 GTSNPN and CDR2 SVGIG (reference sequence). V lost 5 bases, J lost 3 bases, and 8 bases stayed unmatched. CDR3 size: 15 residues. The CDR3 loop is CAWDSGTSDTGELFF. The CDR3 DNA is TGTGCCTGGGATAGCGGGACTTCGGACACCGGGGAGCTGTTTTTT.

This clonotype has more than one count but fewer than ten. J is TRBJ2-3 and V is TRBV29-1; 10 bases line up with TRBD2. CDR3 length equals 15 residues. Losses at the gene ends were 4 bases for V and 0 bases for J; bases not matched to a gene: 4. Germline CDR1 SQVTM, CDR2 ANQGSEA. The CDR3 spells CSVVLAGKSTDTQYF. CDR3 sequence (DNA): TGCAGCGTTGTACTAGCGGGAAAGAGCACAGATACGCAGTATTTT.

V and J are TRBV7-3 and TRBJ2-3; a weak D match, TRBD1 (6 bases). V was trimmed by 5 bases and J by 6 bases, leaving 15 bases between them. This CDR3 region has 14 residues. CDR1 and CDR2 from the germline V gene are SGHTA and FQGTGA. The CDR3 here is CASSLPGEGDTQYF. For the CDR3, the DNA is TGTGCCAGCAGCCTCCCAGGGGAAGGGGATACGCAGTATTTT.

This clonotype has a handful of counts. The genes are TRBV5-4 and TRBJ2-1; a possible D gene is TRBD2 (5 bases). Germline V CDR1 and CDR2: SGHNT, YYREEE (reference sequence). Between the trimmed V and J ends, which lost 4 bases and 0 bases, there was a span of 14 bases. CDR3 length: 16 residues. The CDR3 DNA sequence: TGTGCCAGCAGCCCCGGGGTCCTCAGCTCCTACAATGAGCAGTTCTTC. As protein: CASSPGVLSSYNEQFF. The whole variable domain, remainder taken from reference TRBV5-4 and TRBJ2-1, is ETGVTQSPTHLIKTRGQQVTLRCSSQSGHNTVSWYQQALGQGPQFIFQYYREEENGRGNFPPRFSGLQFPNYSSELNVNALELDDSALYLCASSPGVLSSYNEQFFGPGTRLTVL.

This clonotype was counted at least ten times. V usage is TRBV5-1 and J usage is TRBJ1-1; no clear D gene. Germline values: CDR1 SGHRS, CDR2 YFSETQ. The CDR3 contains 13 residues. Trimming removed 3 bases at V and 11 bases at J, with 17 bases between. The CDR3 DNA reads as TGCGCCAGCAGCTCCGCTATTAGCCCAGCGGCTTTCTTT. This translates into CASSSAISPAAFF.

This clonotype occurred many times. This chain connects TRBV11-3 to TRBJ1-5, with unresolved D. V dropped 1 base and J dropped 11 bases, with 9 bases sitting between them. From germline, CDR1 is SGHNT and CDR2 YENEEA. The CDR3 contains 12 residues. The CDR3 DNA sequence: TGTGCCAGCAGCTTAGCGTCCACGGCCCAGCATTTT. Translated, it gives CASSLASTAQHF.

Concerning this clonotype: One junction end disagrees with the germline gene, perhaps due to a read error. The V and J genes are TRBV12-3 or TRBV12-4 and TRBJ2-7; 11 bases are shared with TRBD1. There are 16 residues in the CDR3. The CDR3 sequence: CASGLGGGTGGFEQYF. DNA of the CDR3: TGTGCCAGCGGTTTGGGGGGGGGGACAGGGGGGTTCGAGCAGTACTTC.

A note on this clonotype: A read error is possible here, since a much larger clone lies one base away. The V call is TRBV20-1, the J call TRBJ2-1, with 8 positions matching TRBD1. V dropped 1 base and J dropped 4; count of bases not matched to a gene: 6. The germline CDR1 and CDR2 sequences are DFQATT and SNEGSKA (reference sequence). This CDR3 spans 15 amino acids. The CDR3 loop reads CSARGVGQGYNEQFF. CDR3 nucleotides: TGCAGTGCTAGAGGTGTCGGACAGGGATACAATGAGCAGTTCTTC.

This clonotype was detected ten times or more. The rearrangement links TRBV2 to TRBJ1-2; TRBD1 might be the D (5 bases). Germline CDR1 is SNHLY and CDR2 is FYNNEI. CDR3 length: 16 amino acids. V lost 1 base and J 2 bases, leaving 14 bases between the germline ends. CDR3 sequence: CASSEDLGLINYGYTF. CDR3 sequence (DNA): TGTGCCAGCAGTGAAGACCTGGGACTGATCAACTATGGCTACACCTTC. The full variable domain, rest sourced from reference TRBV2 and TRBJ1-2, is EPEVTQTPSHQVTQMGQEVILRCVPISNHLYFYWYRQILGQKVEFLVSFYNNEISEKSEIFDDQFSVERPDGSNFTLKIRSTKLEDSAMYFCASSEDLGLINYGYTFGSGTRLTVV.

The chain couples TRBV20-1 to TRBJ2-1, with 13 bases that match TRBD2. CDR3 size: 15 residues. J was trimmed by 2 bases and V by 6 bases; bases with no gene match: 4. CDR1 is DFQATT, CDR2 SNEGSKA, per germline (reference sequence). The CDR3 protein is CSARGTSGTYNEQFF. As DNA, the CDR3 is TGCAGTGCCAGGGGGACTAGCGGGACCTACAATGAGCAGTTCTTC.

This clonotype was counted many times. The chain links TRBV20-1 to TRBJ2-7; tentatively, D is TRBD1 (5 bases). Germline CDR1 reads DFQATT; CDR2 reads SNEGSKA (reference sequence). This CDR3 spans 12 amino acids. V lost 1 base to trimming and J lost 4 bases, with 8 bases between them. CDR3 coding DNA: TGCAGTGCTAGAGTGACAGTTTACGAGCAGTACTTC. Translating it yields CSARVTVYEQYF.

This chain joins TRBV10-3 and TRBJ2-3; D may be TRBD1 or TRBD2 (5 bases each). The V gene lost 10 bases and the J gene lost 6 bases, with 11 bases spanning the gap. Germline CDR1 ENHRY, CDR2 SYGVKD. CDR3 length: 11 amino acids. The chain's CDR3 is CATDEGDTQYF. In DNA form, the CDR3 reads TGTGCCACGGACGAGGGGGATACGCAGTATTTT.

Regarding this clonotype: A much larger clone sits a single nucleotide away, making a read error possible. The chain uses TRBV6-4 and TRBJ1-4, with TRBD1 as a possible D gene (6 bases). V was trimmed by 5 bases and J by 6 bases, leaving 13 bases between them. The germline V gene encodes CDR1 MRHNA and CDR2 SNTAGT. There are 14 residues in the CDR3. The CDR3 spells CASSHLGADEKLFF. The CDR3 DNA reads as TGTGCCAGCAGTCACTTGGGGGCTGATGAAAAACTGTTTTTT.

This clonotype was found many times. The chain has TRBV7-2 and TRBJ2-7, with TRBD2 as a possible D gene (5 bases). CDR3 length: 13 residues. Per germline, CDR1 SGHTA and CDR2 FQGNSA. Trimming left V 5 bases short and J 7 bases short, with 15 bases between. The CDR3 nucleotides are TGTGCCAGCAGCACACTCGCATCGGGGGAGCAGTACTTC. Translated: CASSTLASGEQYF. The full variable domain, with the rest looked up from reference TRBV7-2 and TRBJ2-7, is GAGVSQSPSNKVTEKGKDVELRCDPISGHTALYWYRQSLGQGLEFLIYFQGNSAPDKSGLPSDRFSAERTGGSVSTLTIQRTQQEDSAVYLCASSTLASGEQYFGPGTRLTVT.

The rearrangement uses TRBV24-1 and TRBJ2-2; D is uncertain. Germline lookup yields CDR1 KGHDR and CDR2 SFDVKD. The CDR3 is 14 residues long. The V end lost 5 bases, the J end lost 4 bases, and 10 bases lay between the germline ends. The CDR3 DNA sequence: TGTGCCACCAGTGGTGGCGGAAGCACCGGGGAGCTGTTTTTT. Translation gives CATSGGGSTGELFF.

This chain connects TRBV28 to TRBJ2-5, with 10 bases identical to TRBD2. Germline CDR1 MDHEN, CDR2 SYDVKM. This CDR3 has 15 residues. V lost 7 bases to trimming and J lost 1 base; unmatched junction nucleotides: 6. The CDR3 loop is CASNIAGGRQETQYF. The DNA for the CDR3 is TGTGCCAGCAATATAGCGGGAGGTCGCCAAGAGACCCAGTACTTC.

This clonotype was counted only a few times. One junction end does not reproduce the germline sequence, and a read error may be involved. The chain combines TRBV6-1 with TRBJ1-5; D gene uncertain. The CDR3 spans 15 residues. Germline CDR1 and CDR2: MNHNS and SASEGT. The CDR3 is CTSSFLRGGNQPQHF. The CDR3 region has the DNA TGTACCAGCAGTTTTCTCCGTGGCGGCAATCAGCCCCAGCATTTT.

The rearrangement joins TRBV7-9 to TRBJ1-5; 7 bases fit TRBD1. V was pared by 5 bases and J by 0 bases, with 7 bases of the junction left unmatched. Germline V lookup: CDR1 SEHNR, CDR2 FQNEAQ (reference sequence). The CDR3 consists of 16 residues. The CDR3 here is CASSPQGGNSNQPQHF. The CDR3 DNA reads TGTGCCAGCAGCCCGCAGGGGGGGAATAGCAATCAGCCCCAGCATTTT.

The table lists this clonotype with many counts. The gene calls are TRBV24-1 and TRBJ2-5; the match to TRBD1 covers 7 bases. Germline lookup yields CDR1 KGHDR and CDR2 SFDVKD. The CDR3 extends over 15 amino acids. Losses at the gene ends were 4 bases for V and 6 bases for J; bases not matched to a gene: 10. CDR3 residues: CATSDSRQGRKTQYF. CDR3 nucleotides: TGTGCCACCAGTGACTCCCGACAGGGTCGGAAGACCCAGTACTTC.

This clonotype appeared many times. The V gene is TRBV28, the J gene TRBJ2-2; D is perhaps TRBD1 (5 bases). The germline gives CDR1 MDHEN, CDR2 SYDVKM. This CDR3 is built from 12 residues. V lost 10 bases and J lost 2, with 8 bases in between. CDR3 loop: CATDRNTGELFF. For the CDR3, the DNA is TGTGCCACAGACAGAAACACCGGGGAGCTGTTTTTT.

This clonotype was picked up a small number of times. V and J are TRBV20-1 and TRBJ2-1; 8 bases agree with TRBD2. The CDR3 runs 19 residues. Germline V gives CDR1 DFQATT, CDR2 SNEGSKA (reference sequence). J gave up 2 bases and V 0 bases, and 15 bases lay outside the gene matches. The CDR3 sequence: CSARDPGLASMRAYNEQFF. The DNA of the CDR3 is TGCAGTGCTAGAGATCCCGGACTAGCTAGCATGCGGGCCTACAATGAGCAGTTCTTC.

The gene calls are TRBV6-1 and TRBJ2-5; D tentatively fits TRBD1 or TRBD2 (6 bases each). CDR1 MNHNS and CDR2 SASEGT come from the germline V gene. The germline V and J ends were trimmed by 5 bases and 6 bases, with 19 bases remaining between them. The CDR3 runs 15 residues. The DNA of the CDR3 is TGTGCCAGCAGTCGCGGCACCGGGGGCGAAAAGACCCAGTACTTC. As protein: CASSRGTGGEKTQYF.

This clonotype appeared many times. The V call is TRBV3-1, the J call TRBJ2-7; D possibly corresponds to TRBD1 (5 bases). Per the germline V gene, CDR1 is LGHDT and CDR2 is YNNKEL (reference sequence). The CDR3 totals 13 residues. The ends were cut back, 2 bases at V and 7 bases at J, with 12 bases in the middle. The DNA for the CDR3 is TGTGCCAGCAGCCAAATAGGGGCGCGGGAGCAGTACTTC. Translating gives CASSQIGAREQYF.

This clonotype has ten or more counts. The J gene is TRBJ2-3, the V gene TRBV11-2, with a possible D match to TRBD2 (6 bases). The CDR3 runs to 14 residues. Trimming took 0 bases from V and 3 from J, leaving 7 bases between them. Germline V CDR1 and CDR2: SGHAT, FQNNGV. The CDR3 region is CASSLDGGTDTQYF. In DNA, the CDR3 is TGTGCCAGCAGCTTAGATGGGGGGACAGATACGCAGTATTTT.

This clonotype was picked up many times. The chain joins TRBV5-1 to TRBJ2-3; 12 bases match TRBD2. Trimming cost V 2 bases and J 3 bases; bases outside gene matches: 4. The CDR3 length is 16 residues. CDR1 and CDR2 from the germline V gene are SGHRS and YFSETQ. CDR3 in DNA: TGCGCCAGCAGCTTAAGGACTAGCGGGGCAACAGATACGCAGTATTTT. Its translation: CASSLRTSGATDTQYF.

This clonotype was picked up a small number of times. The chain links TRBV19 to TRBJ2-2, with D perhaps given as TRBD1 or TRBD2 (5 bases each). V was clipped by 5 bases and J by 1 base, with 11 bases between them. The CDR3 loop spans 15 amino acids. The germline V gene encodes CDR1 LNHDA and CDR2 SQIVND (reference sequence). For the CDR3, the DNA is TGTGCCAGTAGTCAGGCTGGGGGGAACACCGGGGAGCTGTTTTTT. Its protein product is CASSQAGGNTGELFF.

This clonotype was detected ten times or more. The chain carries TRBV7-9 and TRBJ2-1; D is unresolved. The CDR3 is 18 amino acids. The germline V and J ends were trimmed by 1 base and 6 bases, with 22 bases remaining between them. The V gene's germline CDR1 is SEHNR and CDR2 FQNEAQ (reference sequence). CDR3 nucleotides: TGTGCCAGCAGCTTAGGGGGTTGGGGTAGCCCTAAACCCAATGAGCAGTTCTTC. Translating gives CASSLGGWGSPKPNEQFF.

This clonotype was counted at least ten times. This sequence joins TRBV6-1 and TRBJ1-2; a possible D gene is TRBD1 (5 bases). The germline V and J ends were trimmed by 7 bases and 2 bases, with 11 bases remaining between them. The length of the CDR3 is 13 residues. CDR1 and CDR2 from the germline V gene are MNHNS and SASEGT. The CDR3 nucleotides read TGTGCCAGCACCCAACAGGCAAACTATGGCTACACCTTC. Its protein is CASTQQANYGYTF.

V and J are TRBV9 and TRBJ2-1; 9 positions match TRBD2. Trimming cost V 3 bases and J 7 bases; bases outside gene matches: 20. Looked up from germline, CDR1 is SGDLS and CDR2 is YYNGEE. This CDR3 has 19 residues. CDR3 DNA: TGTGCCAGCAGCGGGACCCTAGCGGGAAGGAAACCCGCTCTAAATGAGCAGTTCTTC. It codes for CASSGTLAGRKPALNEQFF.

The sample holds many counts of this clonotype. The rearrangement joins TRBV5-1 to TRBJ2-3; 7 bases agree with TRBD1. The CDR3 covers 15 residues. Per the germline V gene, CDR1 is SGHRS and CDR2 is YFSETQ. The trim removed 4 bases at V and 1 base at J, leaving 6 bases unmatched. The CDR3 region is CASSTGQVGTDTQYF. CDR3 nucleotide sequence: TGCGCCAGCAGCACCGGACAGGTTGGCACAGATACGCAGTATTTT.